This TCR beta chain was captured in a study of response to subunit inactivated influenza vaccine. TCRdb independently ran MiXCR on the RT-PCR reads; one entry per CDR3 protein. The sample consists of more than 700,000 distinct CDR3 sequences, 21% of them appearing once. This clonotype has only a few counts. Its specificity is unknown. Germline V lookup: CDR1 MDHEN, CDR2 SYDVKM. The CDR3 extends over 14 amino acids. Losses at the gene ends were 3 bases for V and 6 bases for J; bases not matched to a gene: 6. Study results and limitations: Each seasonal flu vaccination may recruit only limited new T cells, authors suggested.

The sample in question was PBMCs from blood, obtained 5 to 6 days after vaccination. The sequence derives from a man in his fifties who received an inactivated influenza vaccine. V and J are TRBV28 and TRBJ2-7; 9 bases line up with TRBD1. The CDR3 DNA reads as TGTGCCAGCAGTTTGGGGGGACAGGGAGGCGAGCAGTACTTC. Translated, it gives CASSLGGQGGEQYF.